This is a list of T cell receptor beta chains from one sample in a study of shared clonotypes between healthy human individuals. This table comes from immunoSEQ multiplex PCR, and its TCRdb copy is limited to in-frame clones, with some not included. In the table there are approximately 500,000 clones, about 96% of which are singletons. Sequenced material: naive CD4+ T cells sorted from blood. The receptors here all came from a woman in her 30s in good health. CDR3s include the opening cysteine and the closing phenylalanine or tryptophan. D genes are given only for firm matches. Size values are once, few and many counts, or a class for expanded clones, and some rows have none.

v_gene,abundance,j_gene,d_gene,CDR3aa,CDR3nt
TRBV5-1,.,TRBJ2-7,.,CASSPSLGTTTTQYF,TGCGCCAGCAGCCCCTCGCTAGGGACAACTACGACGCAGTACTTC
TRBV19,.,TRBJ2-3,TRBD2,CASSLGLGETDTQYF,TGTGCCAGTAGTTTGGGACTAGGGGAAACAGATACGCAGTATTTT
TRBV18,.,TRBJ2-7,.,CASSPPSGGVYYEQYF,TGTGCCAGCTCACCACCTTCTGGCGGAGTATACTACGAGCAGTACTTC
TRBV2,few,TRBJ1-2,.,CAACWGLGYGYTF,TGTGCCGCCTGCTGGGGACTGGGCTATGGCTACACCTTC
TRBV4-1,.,TRBJ1-4,.,CASSLREGDEKLFF,TGCGCCAGCAGCCTCCGGGAGGGGGATGAAAAACTGTTTTTT
TRBV6-5,.,TRBJ1-2,.,CASSSRTDSSYGYTF,TGTGCCAGCAGTTCCCGGACGGACTCCTCCTATGGCTACACCTTC
TRBV28,.,TRBJ1-5,.,CASTGGGQPQHF,TGTGCCAGCACCGGCGGAGGGCAGCCCCAGCATTTT
TRBV27,once,TRBJ1-5,.,CASSPGRGGNQPQHF,TGTGCCAGCAGCCCCGGGAGGGGGGGAAATCAGCCCCAGCATTTT
TRBV18,.,TRBJ2-7,.,CASSPRGTSGYEQYF,TGTGCCAGCTCACCACGGGGGACGTCGGGCTACGAGCAGTACTTC
TRBV10-3,.,TRBJ1-6,TRBD1,CAISELGQGNSPLHF,TGTGCCATCAGTGAGCTAGGACAGGGTAATTCACCCCTCCACTTT
TRBV5-6,once,TRBJ2-5,.,CASSLRETQYF,TGTGCCAGCAGCTTGAGAGAGACCCAGTACTTC
TRBV30,.,TRBJ2-7,.,CAWSVRNTYEQYF,TGTGCCTGGAGTGTACGGAACACCTACGAGCAGTACTTC
TRBV27,once,TRBJ2-7,TRBD2,CASSSLTSGSYEQYF,TGTGCCAGCAGCTCCCTGACTAGCGGGAGCTACGAGCAGTACTTC
TRBV5-4,.,TRBJ2-1,.,CASSLVGPEYNEQFF,TGTGCCAGCAGCTTGGTGGGACCAGAGTACAATGAGCAGTTCTTC
TRBV28,.,TRBJ2-7,.,CASSLERLLNEQYF,TGTGCCAGCAGTTTGGAGAGACTCTTGAACGAGCAGTACTTC
TRBV11-2,.,TRBJ2-7,.,CASSTRRDYEQYF,TGTGCCAGCAGCACTCGCCGGGACTACGAGCAGTACTTC
TRBV19,.,TRBJ2-2,.,CASSKRQDGLDTGELFF,TGTGCCAGTAGTAAAAGACAGGATGGTCTCGACACCGGGGAGCTGTTTTTT
TRBV5-1,.,TRBJ2-4,TRBD1,CASSWGDRAKNIQYF,TGCGCCAGCAGCTGGGGGGACAGGGCGAAAAACATTCAGTACTTC
TRBV7-6,.,TRBJ2-1,.,CASSLVVGPHEQFF,TGTGCCAGCAGCTTAGTTGTCGGCCCCCATGAGCAGTTCTTC
TRBV19,.,TRBJ2-1,.,CASRNPDSAGEQFF,TGTGCCAGTAGAAACCCGGACTCCGCGGGGGAGCAGTTCTTC
TRBV2,.,TRBJ2-7,TRBD1,CASGGQGSYEQYF,TGTGCCAGCGGTGGACAGGGCTCCTACGAGCAGTACTTC
TRBV7-9,once,TRBJ2-7,.,CASSLLGNTYEQYF,TGTGCCAGCAGCTTATTGGGGAATACCTACGAGCAGTACTTC
TRBV5-4,.,TRBJ2-2,.,CASSLGPGDRTGELFF,TGTGCCAGCAGCTTGGGCCCGGGAGACCGCACCGGGGAGCTGTTTTTT
TRBV6-5,.,TRBJ1-1,.,CASSYSTRVGNTEAFF,TGTGCCAGCAGTTACTCGACACGGGTGGGGAACACTGAAGCTTTCTTT
TRBV5-6,.,TRBJ2-7,TRBD2,CASRGRGGTYEQYF,TGTGCCAGCAGAGGACGGGGAGGGACCTACGAGCAGTACTTC
TRBV18,.,TRBJ2-7,TRBD2,CASSPLAGGSYEQYF,TGTGCCAGCTCACCTCTAGCGGGAGGCTCCTACGAGCAGTACTTC
TRBV4-1,.,TRBJ2-7,TRBD2,CASSQETSGYGYEQYF,TGCGCCAGCAGCCAGGAGACTAGCGGGTATGGGTACGAGCAGTACTTC
TRBV7-9,.,TRBJ2-7,.,CASSPGSLSSYEQYF,TGTGCCAGCAGCCCTGGATCTCTCAGCTCCTACGAGCAGTACTTC
TRBV10-3,.,TRBJ2-3,TRBD2,CAISDFSGTTDTQYF,TGTGCCATCAGTGATTTTAGCGGGACCACAGATACGCAGTATTTT
TRBV21-1,.,TRBJ1-1,.,CASREGTANTEAFF,TGTGCCAGCAGGGAAGGGACAGCGAACACTGAAGCTTTCTTT
TRBV30,.,TRBJ2-5,.,CAWRGSGETQYF,TGTGCCTGGAGGGGTTCGGGGGAGACCCAGTACTTC
TRBV28,.,TRBJ2-5,.,CASSFPRGRQETQYF,TGTGCCAGCAGTTTCCCCCGGGGACGCCAAGAGACCCAGTACTTC
TRBV5-4,.,TRBJ2-2,.,CASRGPGSTGELFF,TGTGCCAGCCGGGGTCCGGGGTCCACCGGGGAGCTGTTTTTT
TRBV6-5,.,TRBJ1-1,.,CASRLQGNTEAFF,TGTGCCAGCAGATTACAGGGGAACACTGAAGCTTTCTTT
TRBV4-1,.,TRBJ2-7,.,CASSHHLGGRVEYEQYF,TGCGCCAGCAGCCACCATTTGGGAGGACGAGTGGAATACGAGCAGTACTTC
TRBV4-1,.,TRBJ1-4,.,CASSQDQGATNEKLFF,TGCGCCAGCAGCCAAGATCAGGGAGCAACTAATGAAAAACTGTTTTTT
TRBV5-1,.,TRBJ2-1,TRBD2,CASILFSGSNNEQFF,TGCGCCAGCATCCTCTTTAGCGGGAGTAACAATGAGCAGTTCTTC